This TCR beta chain was sequenced in a study of glioma-infiltrating T cells after dendritic cell vaccination (dated by TCRdb to 2016 to 2017). Regarding the complete study: A cohort of about 15 glioblastoma patients from Phase I and II dendritic cell vaccination trials was included, of whom 9 were newly diagnosed and 6 had recurrent disease. Autologous tumor lysate-pulsed dendritic cell vaccination was administered to the patients between 2003 and 2012. Deep sequencing of TCR beta CDR3 regions was used to quantify tumor-infiltrating lymphocyte content and compare tumor and blood repertoires in dendritic cell-vaccinated glioblastoma patients. Three intradermal dendritic cell vaccine injections were administered to patients at biweekly intervals in the arm below the axilla. Survival after dendritic cell vaccination was correlated with TCR sequencing metrics such as TIL content and the overlap between tumor and blood repertoires. The vaccine consisted of monocyte-derived dendritic cells cultured less than 9 days with IL-4 and GM-CSF, then pulsed overnight with autologous tumor lysate. Findings and caveats that apply to the study as a whole: No direct relationship between TCR clonality and survival was found, suggesting a diverse polyclonal response may matter. The cohort was small and heterogeneous, with few patients having full blood and tumor sets and even fewer initial-recurrent tumor pairs. Higher estimated pretreatment TIL content predicted longer time to progression and overall survival after dendritic cell vaccination. The TCR overlap response model with three groups was called speculative and said to need prospective validation.

Using the immunoSEQ assay, TCRB CDR3 regions were amplified from 2 micrograms of genomic DNA, or from all available DNA when less than that was on hand. For multiplex PCR, 60 forward primers for TCR V beta segments and 13 reverse primers for J beta segments were used. Synthetic control templates were spiked into each sample at limiting dilution to estimate reads per starting template. Sequencing produced 87 bp reads on the Illumina HiSeq System. The study's own analysis went as follows. PCR and sequencing errors were removed by merging closely related sequences with a nearest neighbor algorithm. TCR overlap was defined as the percentage of unique tumor TCR beta sequences that were also found in the peripheral blood of the same patient. In its TCRdb copy, this immuneACCESS table keeps in-frame sequences only and misses some clones. Where compared with another copy, unresolved V genes explain less than half of these, and the others have no known cause. V and J calls and clone size are copied from that table; D and trimming were computed from the DNA. This sample comprises 71,000 or so clones, 81% of them detected only once. The ten largest clones take up roughly 8.2% of the sample.

About this clone: Its target antigen remains unknown. Base qualities are missing; no much larger clone stands one base away.

At the junction V is shortened by 3 bases and J by 0 bases, with 12 bases in between. Based on the germline V gene, the CDR1 and CDR2 sequences are MGHRA and YSYEKL. From the cysteine through the phenylalanine, the CDR3 covers 16 amino acids. Only the CDR3 DNA is retained, 48 bases long and in frame from the first base. Patients were selected for having adequate residual fresh-frozen tumor tissue and more than two years of available survival data. Although molecular status otherwise differed among the glioblastoma patients, no patient had an isocitrate dehydrogenase mutation. PBMC collection took place before vaccination, two weeks after the third vaccination, and at tumor progression if progression occurred. The Qiagen DNeasy Blood extraction Kit was used for extraction of genomic DNA.

The receptor's source is a human donor with glioblastoma. The V gene is TRBV4-1 and the J gene is TRBJ1-3; a confident D gene designation cannot be given. The material sequenced was blood, taken before dendritic cell vaccination. The DNA sequence follows: TGCGCCAGCAGCCAGGAACCGACACTCTCTGGAAACACCATATATTTT. It is translated as CASSQEPTLSGNTIYF.